This TCR beta chain was documented in a study of Tregs in tolerant kidney transplant recipients. Profiling relied on immunoSEQ multiplex PCR, and the TCRdb table lists in-frame clones only, not all of them. The sample totals about 48,000 clones. The receptor comes from a human donor who received a combined kidney and bone marrow transplant. Sample: CD4+ T cells from blood, taken before the transplant.

CDR3 residues: CASTPVAVQETQYF. Incomplete CDR3 DNA: TGTGCCAGCACCCCTGTAGCCGTGCAAGAGACC. The rearrangement uses TRBV2 and TRBJ2-5; D not resolved. The DNA ends 3 residues before the CDR3 does, and the rest of the CDR3 is filled in from the germline J gene. The CDR3 spans 14 residues. Germline loops: CDR1 SNHLY, CDR2 FYNNEI. Trimming took 7 bases from V and 2 from J, leaving 14 bases between them.